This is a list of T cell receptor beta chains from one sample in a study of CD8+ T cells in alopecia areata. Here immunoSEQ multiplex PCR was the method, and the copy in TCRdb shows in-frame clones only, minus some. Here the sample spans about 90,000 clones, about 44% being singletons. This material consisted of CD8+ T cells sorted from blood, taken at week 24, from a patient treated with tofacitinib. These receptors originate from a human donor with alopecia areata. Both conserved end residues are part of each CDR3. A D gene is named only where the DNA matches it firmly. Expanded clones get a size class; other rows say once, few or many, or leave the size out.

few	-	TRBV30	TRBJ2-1	CAWSVFGSDEQFF	TGTGCCTGGAGTGTATTCGGGAGCGATGAGCAGTTCTTC
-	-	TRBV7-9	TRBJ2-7	CASSLAGPYDWQYF	TGTGCCAGCAGCTTAGCAGGGCCCTACGACTGGCAGTACTTC
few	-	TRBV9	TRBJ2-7	CASSGPGEESSYEQYF	TGTGCCAGCAGTGGGCCGGGTGAGGAGAGCTCCTACGAGCAGTACTTC
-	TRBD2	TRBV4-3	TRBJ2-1	CASSGGLAENEQFF	TGCGCCAGCAGCGGGGGACTAGCGGAGAATGAGCAGTTCTTC
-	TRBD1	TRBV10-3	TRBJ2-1	CAISESIGTGPPNEQFF	TGTGCCATCAGTGAGTCGATTGGGACAGGGCCCCCAAATGAGCAGTTCTTC
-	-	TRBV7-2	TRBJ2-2	CASSPPGDFPTNTGELFF	TGTGCCAGCAGCCCACCGGGGGATTTCCCCACTAACACCGGGGAGCTGTTTTTT
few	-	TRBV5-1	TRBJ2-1	CASSLWARDEQFF	TGCGCCAGCAGCCTCTGGGCACGCGATGAGCAGTTCTTC
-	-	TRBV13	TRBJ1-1	CASSPKTPRNTEAFF	TGTGCCAGCAGCCCGAAGACTCCCCGGAACACTGAAGCTTTCTTT
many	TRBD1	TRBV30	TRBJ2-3	CAWSGGTGADTQYF	TGTGCCTGGAGTGGGGGGACAGGTGCAGATACGCAGTATTTT
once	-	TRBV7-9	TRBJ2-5	CASSPLGTEQETQYF	TGTGCCAGCAGCCCACTCGGGACGGAACAAGAGACCCAGTACTTC
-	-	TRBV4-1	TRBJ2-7	CASSQGSYEQYF	TGCGCCAGCAGCCAGGGATCCTACGAGCAGTACTTC
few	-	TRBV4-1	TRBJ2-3	CASSQDRGGTDTQYF	TGCGCCAGCAGCCAAGACAGGGGTGGCACAGATACGCAGTATTTT
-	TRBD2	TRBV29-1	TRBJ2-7	CSVRTSRTYEQYF	TGCAGCGTTAGGACTAGTAGAACCTACGAGCAGTACTTC
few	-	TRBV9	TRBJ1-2	CASSGGPNYGYTF	TGTGCCAGCAGCGGGGGCCCTAACTATGGCTACACCTTC